Below, one TCR beta chain is given with its context. This record belongs to a study of cytomegalovirus exposure and HLA in healthy donors. Background on the study: Earlier results showed almost 120 million unique TCR beta sequences derived from around 170 million T cells.

The CDR3 covers 14 residues. The PCR made use of 60 Vbeta and 13 Jbeta primers. TCRdb keeps only in-frame clones here, not all; method: immunoSEQ multiplex PCR. The data show approximately 130,000 clones, approximately 85% seen once. This chain uses TRBV21-1 with TRBJ2-1; the table's D call, TRBD2, has no DNA check behind it. TRBV21-1 is tagged as a pseudogene. The sequence was obtained from a woman younger than 45 in good health and CMV-seropositive. The sequencing sample was made of PBMCs. DNA of the CDR3: TGTGCCAGCAGCAATATCGCGGTGGACAATGAGCAGTTCTTC. This codes for CASSNIAVDNEQFF.